This T cell receptor beta chain was sequenced for a study of Ad26.COV2.S vaccination and SARS-CoV-2 variants (dated by TCRdb to the early 2020s). Study-wide context: Donors in the vaccine arm were drawn from COV1001, a multicentre, randomized, double-blind, placebo-controlled phase I-IIa trial testing Ad26.COV2.S in healthy adults. Ad26.COV2.S was administered intramuscularly at 5 x 10^10 or 1 x 10^11 viral particles, either as a single shot or as two shots given 56 days apart. Sequencing of the TCRbeta repertoire served to evaluate the specificity and breadth of SARS-CoV-2-reactive T cell receptors following Ad26.COV2.S vaccination. The TCR-sequenced set comprised approximately 30 samples: 19 Ad26.COV2.S vaccine recipients, 5 placebo recipients and 8 SARS-CoV-2 convalescent individuals. Participants in the trial were split at random into five groups of five each, receiving low-dose or high-dose Ad26.COV2.S once or twice, or else placebo on both occasions. Throughout the experiments and outcome assessment, investigators stayed blinded to trial group allocation.

What this sample's treatment or condition label stands for: around 19 received Ad26.COV2.S at low or high dose, single or two shots; about 5 received placebo; per-sample allocation not given. For vaccine and placebo recipients, repertoires were sequenced using samples collected on day 63 after the first injection. Between 29 July and 7 August 2020, Cohort 1b enrolled about two dozen adults aged 18-55 years at one site in Boston, USA. Ad26.COV2.S was a replication-incompetent adenovirus type 26 vector expressing a prefusion-stabilized SARS-CoV-2 spike protein from the original Wuhan strain. This clone was seen only a few times. Its target antigen remains unknown. No much larger clone exists at a distance of one base, and base qualities are not known. The immunoSEQ Assay was the method used to sequence TCRbeta CDR3 regions. After extraction, genomic DNA underwent amplification by bias-controlled multiplex PCR, followed by high-throughput sequencing. Per the original workflow: To quantify the absolute abundance of every unique TCRbeta CDR3 region, sequences were collapsed and filtered. T cell fraction was estimated by normalizing TCRbeta template counts to usable DNA, which was measured by amplifying reference genes present in all nucleated cells. Repertoire TCRs were annotated as SARS-CoV-2-specific when V gene, CDR3 amino acid sequence and J gene were exactly matched to a known reactive TCR set. The reference SARS-CoV-2 TCR set was derived from MIRA and filtered for enrichment in COVID-19-positive ImmuneCODE repertoires, a step that removed public or cross-reactive TCRs. Drawing on the MIRA antigens, annotated TCRs were analysed further at the level of specific ORF or position within ORF. Breadth was defined as the number of annotated unique rearrangements divided by the total number of unique productive rearrangements, and depth was defined as the summed frequency of the annotated unique rearrangements. Group comparisons of TCR breadth used two-sided Wilcoxon rank-sum tests. TCRdb provides this immuneACCESS table in a form limited to in-frame rearrangements. Some clones are lacking; in checked studies, under half of them reflect an unresolved V gene, and why the rest are absent is not known. V, J and clone size derive from that table, while D and trimming were established from the DNA sequence. In this sample the table shows 240,000 or so clones, over 75% of which occur a single time. The top ten hold approximately 11% of the sample.

The germline V gene sets CDR1 to SGHTA and CDR2 to FQGNSA. The germline V end is reduced by 5 bases and the J end by 0 bases; junction bases left unmatched: 6. Its CDR3 holds 16 amino acids, cysteine through phenylalanine. Just CDR3 DNA is preserved here, 48 bases in frame from base 1. The full study reports these points: Comparable non-spike TCR breadth was observed between vaccine and placebo recipients, consistent with only spike being contained in the vaccine. Spike-specific TCR breadth was higher in Ad26.COV2.S recipients than in placebo recipients (P = 0.0014). It was noted by the authors that total T cell responses may have been underestimated by the TCR breadth and depth analyses. After vaccination, substantial breadth of spike-specific CD8+ and CD4+ T cell responses was reported. The study was not powered to compare responses between vaccine doses or regimens.

Sequencing used peripheral blood, obtained in a trial of Ad26.COV2.S vaccine versus placebo. The receptor was derived from a person between 18 and 65 years old who received the Ad26.COV2.S COVID-19 vaccine or a placebo. The chain links TRBV7-2 with TRBJ2-7; 11 bases in the junction line up with TRBD2. The CDR3 region: CASSRASGGSSYEQYF. The DNA sequence reads TGTGCCAGCAGCCGGGCTAGCGGGGGGAGCTCCTACGAGCAGTACTTC. With all but the CDR3 taken from the reference TRBV7-2 and TRBJ2-7 genes, the full variable domain is: GAGVSQSPSNKVTEKGKDVELRCDPISGHTALYWYRQSLGQGLEFLIYFQGNSAPDKSGLPSDRFSAERTGGSVSTLTIQRTQQEDSAVYLCASSRASGGSSYEQYFGPGTRLTVT.